The clone carrying this T cell receptor (beta chain) was detected only a few times. Its antigen is unknown. Germline assignment: CDR1 MNHEY and CDR2 SVGAGI. V was trimmed by 10 bases and J by 4 bases, leaving 13 bases between them. The CDR3 spans 12 residues. Extraction of RNA preceded its reverse transcription into cDNA, which served as the sequencing template. This table comes from immunoSEQ multiplex PCR, and its TCRdb copy is limited to in-frame clones, with some not included. The sample shows approximately 150,000 clones, over 70% of them seen only once. The data originate from a study of CD8+ T cells in alopecia areata. Study-wide points: Normal scalp had lower clonality than lesional scalp, with alopecia totalis/universalis lesions showing this most strongly.

Alopecia areata patients had lesional scalp punch biopsies and peripheral blood taken from them. Sequencing used CD8+ T cells sorted from blood, obtained at week 0. The clonotype originates from a human donor with alopecia areata. The chain has TRBV6-5 and TRBJ1-2; D is possibly TRBD1 (5 bases). CDR3 in DNA: TGTGCCACTCTGGCCGGGACCTATGGCTACACCTTC. It specifies CATLAGTYGYTF.